The table lists the clone carrying this TCR beta chain with many counts. Its cognate antigen is unknown. This entry is derived from a study of tumor and adjacent non-tumor tissue in lung cancer. Study-level background: There were 11 to 12 adenocarcinoma, a couple of squamous cell carcinoma and 1 small cell lung cancer cases.

Points from the study as a whole: Shorter survival was associated with higher TCR diversity in tumors. Tumor tissue had significantly higher TCR diversity than normal lung.

RNA was extracted from bulk tissue without any cell sorting. TCRbeta libraries were built with three rounds of nested PCR, modified from ARM-PCR. TCRdb independently ran MiXCR on the multiplex PCR reads; one entry per CDR3 protein. Of about 200,000 distinct CDR3 sequences listed, about 71% are singletons. Trimming left V 5 bases short and J 3 bases short, with 7 bases between. CDR1 SGHVS and CDR2 FQNEAQ come from the germline V gene. The CDR3 loop spans 12 amino acids. The rearrangement uses TRBV7-8 and TRBJ2-5, with D unclear. The sequence was obtained from a man aged 55-75 years with non-small cell lung cancer. Specimen: lung tumor tissue. The CDR3 bases are TGTGCCAGCAGCCAACCGGAAGAGACCCAGTACTTC. This encodes CASSQPEETQYF.